The 6 T cell receptor beta chains below all came from one sample that was sequenced in a study of blood T cell repertoires in COVID-19 (dated by TCRdb to the early 2020s). The library relied on the immunoSEQ multiplex PCR assay. In its TCRdb copy, this immuneACCESS table keeps in-frame sequences only and misses some clones. Where compared with another copy, unresolved V genes explain less than half of these, and the others have no known cause. This sample holds over 25,000 clones; 65% to 90% were observed only once. The top ten constitute roughly a sixth of the sample. The sequenced material came from peripheral blood. Receptor source: a woman aged 55 to 70 with active COVID-19.

The chain is built from TRBV5-1 and TRBJ2-1, with D unresolved. The V gene's germline CDR1 is SGHRS and CDR2 YFSETQ. This CDR3 is 14 amino acids long. V was cut by 4 bases and J by 10 bases, with 18 bases left in between. CDR3 in DNA: TGCGCCAGCAGCCCTCCTAGGCATTTAGACGAGCAGTTCTTC. Protein: CASSPPRHLDEQFF.

The chain combines TRBV4-1 with TRBJ1-6; TRBD1 might be the D (6 bases). From germline, CDR1 is MGHRA and CDR2 YSYEKL. Deletions cut 4 bases from V and 8 bases from J, with 27 bases between. This CDR3 has 19 residues. CDR3 loop: CASSPLALPGTRIHSPLHF. For the CDR3, the DNA is TGCGCCAGCAGCCCGTTGGCACTTCCCGGGACAAGGATACATTCACCCCTCCACTTT.

The V call is TRBV3-1 (or the pseudogene TRBV3-2), the J call TRBJ2-1; 9 nucleotides align to TRBD2. V was clipped by 4 bases and J by 8 bases; unmatched bases: 15. CDR3 length: 17 residues. CDR1 is LGHDT, CDR2 YNNKEL, per germline (reference sequence). CDR3 region: CASSLPGAKAGGDEQFF. Written as DNA, the CDR3 is TGTGCCAGCAGCCTCCCGGGGGCGAAGGCGGGAGGGGATGAGCAGTTCTTC.

The V and J genes are TRBV28 and TRBJ2-7; D is perhaps TRBD1 (5 bases). The CDR3 contains 15 residues. Germline V gene data show CDR1 as MDHEN and CDR2 as SYDVKM. V lost 7 bases and J 4 bases, leaving 20 bases between the germline ends. CDR3 nucleotide sequence: TGTGCCAGCAACTACGCCCCAGGGCGGAATTACGAGCAGTACTTC. Protein product: CASNYAPGRNYEQYF.

The genes are TRBV18 and TRBJ1-1; D not resolved. The V and J ends lost 3 bases and 7 bases respectively, with 15 bases between them. CDR3 size: 14 residues. Germline V gives CDR1 KGHSH, CDR2 LQKENI. The CDR3 DNA reads as TGTGCCAGCTCACCCCCCCGGTTCACGGGTGAAGCTTTCTTT. Its translation is CASSPPRFTGEAFF.

A few counts support this clone. This rearrangement joins TRBV11-2 to TRBJ1-3; no definite D call. The length of the CDR3 is 16 residues. Per the germline V gene, CDR1 is SGHAT and CDR2 is FQNNGV. V was shortened by 5 bases and J by 0 bases, with 14 bases between the two germline ends. The CDR3: CASSPSGRSSGNTIYF. The CDR3 bases are TGTGCCAGCAGCCCCTCGGGGAGGTCCTCTGGAAACACCATATATTTT.